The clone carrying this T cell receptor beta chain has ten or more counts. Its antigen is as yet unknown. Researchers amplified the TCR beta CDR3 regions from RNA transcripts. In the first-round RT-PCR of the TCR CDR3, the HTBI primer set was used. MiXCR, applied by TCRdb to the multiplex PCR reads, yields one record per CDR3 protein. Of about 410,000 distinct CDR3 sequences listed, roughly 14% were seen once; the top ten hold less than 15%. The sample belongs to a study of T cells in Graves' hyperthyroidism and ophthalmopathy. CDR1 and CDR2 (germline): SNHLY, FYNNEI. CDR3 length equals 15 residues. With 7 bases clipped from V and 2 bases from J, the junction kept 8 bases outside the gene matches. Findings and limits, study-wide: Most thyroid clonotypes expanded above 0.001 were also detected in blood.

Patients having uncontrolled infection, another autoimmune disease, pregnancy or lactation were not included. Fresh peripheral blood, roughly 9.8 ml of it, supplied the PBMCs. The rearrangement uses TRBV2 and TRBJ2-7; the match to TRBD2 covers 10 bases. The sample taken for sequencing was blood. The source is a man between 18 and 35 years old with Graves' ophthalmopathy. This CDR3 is CASTLTSGATYEQYF. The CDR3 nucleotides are TGTGCCAGCACCTTAACTAGCGGGGCAACCTACGAGCAGTACTTC.